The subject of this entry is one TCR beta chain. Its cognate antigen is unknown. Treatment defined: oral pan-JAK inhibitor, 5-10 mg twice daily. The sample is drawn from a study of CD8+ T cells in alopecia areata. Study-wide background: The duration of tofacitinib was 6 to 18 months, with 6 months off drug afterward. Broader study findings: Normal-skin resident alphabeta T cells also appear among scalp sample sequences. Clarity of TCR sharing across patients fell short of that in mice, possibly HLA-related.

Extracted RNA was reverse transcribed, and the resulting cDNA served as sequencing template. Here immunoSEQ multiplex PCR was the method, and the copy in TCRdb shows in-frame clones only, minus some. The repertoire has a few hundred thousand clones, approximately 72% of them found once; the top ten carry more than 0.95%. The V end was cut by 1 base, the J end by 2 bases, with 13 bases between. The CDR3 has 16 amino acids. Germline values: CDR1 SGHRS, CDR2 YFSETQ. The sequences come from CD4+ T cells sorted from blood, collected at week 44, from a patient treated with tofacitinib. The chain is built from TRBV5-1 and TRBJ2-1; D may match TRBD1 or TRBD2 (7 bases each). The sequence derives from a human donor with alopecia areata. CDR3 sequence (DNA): TGCGCCAGCAGCTTGTTGGCAGGGGGGGCCTACAATGAGCAGTTCTTC. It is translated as CASSLLAGGAYNEQFF.